The following is a TCR beta chain sequence with its context. Germline CDR1 SGHVS, CDR2 FQNEAQ. The junction had 14 bases not matched to a gene; V was cut back by 5 bases and J by 5 bases. The CDR3 extends over 16 amino acids. The sample comes from a study of blood T cell repertoires in COVID-19. Authors' methods: For nucleated cells, counts were estimated from reference gene primer amplification. Produced via immunoSEQ multiplex PCR; TCRdb's table is partial and in-frame only. The V and J calls and clone size come from that table; D and trimming were worked out from the DNA. Of 70,000 to 100,000 clones detected, approximately 80% appear once; the ten largest clones hold about 14%.

This chain joins TRBV7-8 and TRBJ2-5, with TRBD2 matching over 7 bases. The TCR sequence derives from a woman aged 80 or over with acute or convalescent COVID-19. Sequenced: peripheral blood. The CDR3 sequence is CASSLPGGVPWETQYF. The CDR3 nucleotides read TGTGCCAGCAGCCTCCCGGGGGGAGTCCCCTGGGAGACCCAGTACTTC.